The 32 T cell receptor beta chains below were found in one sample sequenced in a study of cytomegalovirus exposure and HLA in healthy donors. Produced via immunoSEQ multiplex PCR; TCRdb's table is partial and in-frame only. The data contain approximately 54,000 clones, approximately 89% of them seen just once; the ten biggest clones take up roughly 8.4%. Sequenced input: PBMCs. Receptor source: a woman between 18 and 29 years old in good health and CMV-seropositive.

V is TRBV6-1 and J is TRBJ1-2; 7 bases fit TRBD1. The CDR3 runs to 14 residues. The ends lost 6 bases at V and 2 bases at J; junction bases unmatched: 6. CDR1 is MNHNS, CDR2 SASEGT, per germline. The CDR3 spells CASSFQGQNYGYTF. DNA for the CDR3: TGTGCCAGCAGCTTCCAGGGACAGAACTATGGCTACACCTTC.

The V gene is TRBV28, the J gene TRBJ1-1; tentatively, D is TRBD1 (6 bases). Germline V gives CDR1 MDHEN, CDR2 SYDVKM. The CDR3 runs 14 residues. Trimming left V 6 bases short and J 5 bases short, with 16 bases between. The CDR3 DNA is TGTGCCAGCAGCGGGGGGCAGGGCGATACTGAAGCTTTCTTT. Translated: CASSGGQGDTEAFF.

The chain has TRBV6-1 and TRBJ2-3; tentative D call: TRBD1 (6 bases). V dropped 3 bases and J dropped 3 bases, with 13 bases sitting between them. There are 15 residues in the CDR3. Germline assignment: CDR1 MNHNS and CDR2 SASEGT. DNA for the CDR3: TGTGCCAGCAGTGAGTTGGCAGGGGAAACAGATACGCAGTATTTT. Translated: CASSELAGETDTQYF.

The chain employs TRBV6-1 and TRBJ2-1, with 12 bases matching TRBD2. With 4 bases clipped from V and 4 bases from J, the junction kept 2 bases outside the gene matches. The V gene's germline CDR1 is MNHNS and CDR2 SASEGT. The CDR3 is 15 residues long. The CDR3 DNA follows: TGTGCCAGCAGTGGACTAGCGGGGGAATACAATGAGCAGTTCTTC. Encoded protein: CASSGLAGEYNEQFF.

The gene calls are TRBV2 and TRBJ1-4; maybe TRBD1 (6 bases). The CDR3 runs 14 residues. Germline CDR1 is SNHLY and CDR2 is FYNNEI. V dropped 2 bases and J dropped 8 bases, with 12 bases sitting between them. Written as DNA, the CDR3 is TGTGCCAGCAGTGAAACGACAGGCAAAGAAAAACTGTTTTTT. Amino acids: CASSETTGKEKLFF. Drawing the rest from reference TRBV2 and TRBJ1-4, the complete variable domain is EPEVTQTPSHQVTQMGQEVILRCVPISNHLYFYWYRQILGQKVEFLVSFYNNEISEKSEIFDDQFSVERPDGSNFTLKIRSTKLEDSAMYFCASSETTGKEKLFFGSGTQLSVL.

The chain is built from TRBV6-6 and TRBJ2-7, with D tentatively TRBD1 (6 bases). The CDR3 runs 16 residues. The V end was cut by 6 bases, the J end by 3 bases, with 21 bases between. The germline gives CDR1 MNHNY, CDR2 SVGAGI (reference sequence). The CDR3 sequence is CASSLLPTGLNYEQYF. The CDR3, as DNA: TGTGCCAGCAGCCTCCTCCCTACAGGGCTCAACTACGAGCAGTACTTC.

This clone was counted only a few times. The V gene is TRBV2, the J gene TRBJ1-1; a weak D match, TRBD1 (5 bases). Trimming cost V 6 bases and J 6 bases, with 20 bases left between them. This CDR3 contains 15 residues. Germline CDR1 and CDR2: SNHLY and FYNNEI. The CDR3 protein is CASRGGNLGYSEAFF. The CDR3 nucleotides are TGTGCCAGCAGGGGGGGTAATTTGGGGTACTCTGAAGCTTTCTTT.

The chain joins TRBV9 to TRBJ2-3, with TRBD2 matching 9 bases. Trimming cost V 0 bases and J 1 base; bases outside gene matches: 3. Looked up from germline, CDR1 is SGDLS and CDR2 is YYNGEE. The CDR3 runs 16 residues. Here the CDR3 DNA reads TGTGCCAGCAGCGTAGGAATAGCGGGGGGCACAGATACGCAGTATTTT. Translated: CASSVGIAGGTDTQYF.

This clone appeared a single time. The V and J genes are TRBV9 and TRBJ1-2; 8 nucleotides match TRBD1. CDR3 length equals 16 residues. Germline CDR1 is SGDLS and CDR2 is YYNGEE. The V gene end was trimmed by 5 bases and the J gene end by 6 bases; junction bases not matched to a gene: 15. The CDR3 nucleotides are TGTGCCAGCAGTCGTAGTGGAGCAGGGGGCGCGGATGGCTACACCTTC. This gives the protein CASSRSGAGGADGYTF.

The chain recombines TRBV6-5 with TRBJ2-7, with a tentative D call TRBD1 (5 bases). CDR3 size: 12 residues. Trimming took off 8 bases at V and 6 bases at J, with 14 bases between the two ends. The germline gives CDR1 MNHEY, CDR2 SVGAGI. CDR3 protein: CASGARIGEQYF. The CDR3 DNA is TGTGCCAGCGGGGCCCGGATCGGCGAGCAGTACTTC.

The CDR3 sequence is CSVGQGLSTNEKLFF. The DNA for the CDR3 is TGCAGCGTTGGACAGGGACTCTCAACTAATGAAAAACTGTTTTTT. The chain carries TRBV29-1 and TRBJ1-4, with 7 bases matching TRBD1. With V trimmed by 4 bases and J by 0 bases, 5 bases remained unmatched. The CDR3 is 15 amino acids. CDR1 and CDR2 (germline): SQVTM, ANQGSEA.

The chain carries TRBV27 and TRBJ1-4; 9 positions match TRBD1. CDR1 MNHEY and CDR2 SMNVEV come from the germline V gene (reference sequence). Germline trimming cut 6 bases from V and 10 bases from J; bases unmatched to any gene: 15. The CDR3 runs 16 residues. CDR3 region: CASSSYDRGGGGKLFF. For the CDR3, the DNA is TGTGCCAGCAGCTCATACGACAGGGGGGGAGGCGGAAAACTGTTTTTT.

The CDR3 DNA sequence: TGTGCCAGCAGCTGGACTAGCGGGGGGATAGATACGCAGTATTTT. Amino acids: CASSWTSGGIDTQYF. The chain employs TRBV13 and TRBJ2-3; TRBD2 agrees at 14 bases. Germline V lookup: CDR1 PRHDT, CDR2 FYEKMQ (reference sequence). This CDR3 region has 15 residues. The ends lost 4 bases at V and 5 bases at J; junction bases unmatched: 2.

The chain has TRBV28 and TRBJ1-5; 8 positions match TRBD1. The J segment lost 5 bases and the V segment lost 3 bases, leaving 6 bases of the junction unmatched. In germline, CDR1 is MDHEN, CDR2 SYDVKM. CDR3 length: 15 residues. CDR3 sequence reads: CASSFPTGVHQPQHF. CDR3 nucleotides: TGTGCCAGCAGTTTCCCGACAGGGGTACATCAGCCCCAGCATTTT. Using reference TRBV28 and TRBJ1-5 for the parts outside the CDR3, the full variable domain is DVKVTQSSRYLVKRTGEKVFLECVQDMDHENMFWYRQDPGLGLRLIYFSYDVKMKEKGDIPEGYSVSREKKERFSLILESASTNQTSMYLCASSFPTGVHQPQHFGDGTRLSIL.

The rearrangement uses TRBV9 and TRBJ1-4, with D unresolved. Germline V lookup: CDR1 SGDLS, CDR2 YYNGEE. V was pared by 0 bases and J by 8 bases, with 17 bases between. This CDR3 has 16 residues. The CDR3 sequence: CASSVAAAGMGEKLFF. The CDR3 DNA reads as TGTGCCAGCAGCGTAGCTGCAGCGGGGATGGGGGAAAAACTGTTTTTT.

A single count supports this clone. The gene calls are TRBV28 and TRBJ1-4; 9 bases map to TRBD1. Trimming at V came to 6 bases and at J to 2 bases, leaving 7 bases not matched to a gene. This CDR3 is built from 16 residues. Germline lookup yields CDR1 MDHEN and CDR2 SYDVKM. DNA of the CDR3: TGTGCCAGCAGAGGACAGGGGTCGCTGACTAATGAAAAACTGTTTTTT. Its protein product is CASRGQGSLTNEKLFF.

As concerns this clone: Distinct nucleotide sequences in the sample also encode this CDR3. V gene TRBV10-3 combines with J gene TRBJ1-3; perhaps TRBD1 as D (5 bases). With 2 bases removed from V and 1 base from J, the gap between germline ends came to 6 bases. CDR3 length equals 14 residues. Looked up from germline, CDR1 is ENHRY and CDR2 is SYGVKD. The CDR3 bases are TGTGCCATCAGTGAGGCAGGGTCTGGAAACACCATATATTTT. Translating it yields CAISEAGSGNTIYF.

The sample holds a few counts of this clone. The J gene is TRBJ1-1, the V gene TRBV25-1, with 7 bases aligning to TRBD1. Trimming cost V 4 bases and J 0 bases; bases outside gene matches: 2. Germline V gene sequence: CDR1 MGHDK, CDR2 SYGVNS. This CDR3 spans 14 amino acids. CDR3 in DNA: TGTGCCAGCAGTGTGGGACAGCTGAACACTGAAGCTTTCTTT. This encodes CASSVGQLNTEAFF.

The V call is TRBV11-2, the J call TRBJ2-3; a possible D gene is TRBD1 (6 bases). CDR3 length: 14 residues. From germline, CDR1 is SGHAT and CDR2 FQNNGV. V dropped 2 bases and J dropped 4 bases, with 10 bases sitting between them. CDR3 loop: CASSLSEGADTQYF. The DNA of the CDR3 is TGTGCCAGCAGCTTATCCGAGGGGGCAGATACGCAGTATTTT.

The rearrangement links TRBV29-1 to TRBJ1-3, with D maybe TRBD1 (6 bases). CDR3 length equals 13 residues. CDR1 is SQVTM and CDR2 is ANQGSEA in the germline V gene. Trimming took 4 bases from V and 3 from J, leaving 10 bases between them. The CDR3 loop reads CSVGTDNGNTIYF. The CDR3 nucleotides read TGCAGCGTTGGGACAGATAATGGAAACACCATATATTTT. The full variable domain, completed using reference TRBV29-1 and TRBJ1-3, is SAVISQKPSRDICQRGTSLTIQCQVDSQVTMMFWYRQQPGQSLTLIATANQGSEATYESGFVIDKFPISRPNLTFSTLTVSNMSPEDSSIYLCSVGTDNGNTIYFGEGSWLTVV.

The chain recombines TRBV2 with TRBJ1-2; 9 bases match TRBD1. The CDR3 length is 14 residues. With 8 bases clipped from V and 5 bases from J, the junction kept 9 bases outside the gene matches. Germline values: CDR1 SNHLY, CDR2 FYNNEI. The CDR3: CASGRDRDGYGYTF. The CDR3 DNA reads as TGTGCCAGCGGCCGGGACAGGGACGGATATGGCTACACCTTC.

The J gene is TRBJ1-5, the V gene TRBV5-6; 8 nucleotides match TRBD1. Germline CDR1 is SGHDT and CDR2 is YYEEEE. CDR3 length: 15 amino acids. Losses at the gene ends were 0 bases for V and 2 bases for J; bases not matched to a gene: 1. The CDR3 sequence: CASSLDRGGNQPQHF. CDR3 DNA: TGTGCCAGCAGCTTGGACAGGGGGGGCAATCAGCCCCAGCATTTT.

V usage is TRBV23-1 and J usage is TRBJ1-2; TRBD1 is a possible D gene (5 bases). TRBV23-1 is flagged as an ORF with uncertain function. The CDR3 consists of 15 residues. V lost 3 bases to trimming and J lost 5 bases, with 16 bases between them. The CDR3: CASSHISQGRYGYTF. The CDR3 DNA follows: TGCGCCAGCAGTCATATTAGTCAGGGAAGGTATGGCTACACCTTC.

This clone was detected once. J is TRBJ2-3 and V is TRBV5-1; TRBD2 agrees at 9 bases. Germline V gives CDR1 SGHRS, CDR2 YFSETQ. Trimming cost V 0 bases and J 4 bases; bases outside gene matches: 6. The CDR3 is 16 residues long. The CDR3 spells CASSLGPGGGADTQYF. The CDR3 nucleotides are TGCGCCAGCAGCTTGGGGCCCGGCGGGGGGGCAGATACGCAGTATTTT. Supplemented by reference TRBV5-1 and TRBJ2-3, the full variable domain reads KAGVTQTPRYLIKTRGQQVTLSCSPISGHRSVSWYQQTPGQGLQFLFEYFSETQRNKGNFPGRFSGRQFSNSRSEMNVSTLELGDSALYLCASSLGPGGGADTQYFGPGTRLTVL.

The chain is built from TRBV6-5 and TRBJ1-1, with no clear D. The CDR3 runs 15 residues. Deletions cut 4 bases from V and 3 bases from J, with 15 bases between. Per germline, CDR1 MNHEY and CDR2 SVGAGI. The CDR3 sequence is CASSLIQPRDTEAFF. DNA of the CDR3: TGTGCCAGCAGTTTGATACAACCCCGGGACACTGAAGCTTTCTTT.

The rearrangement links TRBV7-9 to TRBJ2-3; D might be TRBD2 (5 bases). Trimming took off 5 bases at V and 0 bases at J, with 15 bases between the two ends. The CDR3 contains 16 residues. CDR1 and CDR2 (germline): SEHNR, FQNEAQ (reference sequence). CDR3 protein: CASSASTRTSTDTQYF. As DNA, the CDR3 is TGTGCCAGCAGCGCATCAACTAGGACTAGCACAGATACGCAGTATTTT.

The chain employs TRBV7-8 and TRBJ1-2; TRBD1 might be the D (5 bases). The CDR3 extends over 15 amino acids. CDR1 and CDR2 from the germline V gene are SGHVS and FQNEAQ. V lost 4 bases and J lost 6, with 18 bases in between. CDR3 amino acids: CASSSSTGGFNGYTF. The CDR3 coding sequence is TGTGCCAGCAGCTCTTCCACGGGGGGGTTTAATGGCTACACCTTC. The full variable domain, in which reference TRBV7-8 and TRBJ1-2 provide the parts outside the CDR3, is GAGVSQSPRYKVAKRGQDVALRCDPISGHVSLFWYQQALGQGPEFLTYFQNEAQLDKSGLPSDRFFAERPEGSVSTLKIQRTQQEDSAVYLCASSSSTGGFNGYTFGSGTRLTVV.

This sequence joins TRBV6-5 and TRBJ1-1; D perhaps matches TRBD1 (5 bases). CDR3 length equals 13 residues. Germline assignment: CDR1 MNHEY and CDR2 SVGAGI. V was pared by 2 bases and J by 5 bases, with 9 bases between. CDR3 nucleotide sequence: TGTGCCAGCAGTTACCAGGGTTGGACTGAAGCTTTCTTT. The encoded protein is CASSYQGWTEAFF.

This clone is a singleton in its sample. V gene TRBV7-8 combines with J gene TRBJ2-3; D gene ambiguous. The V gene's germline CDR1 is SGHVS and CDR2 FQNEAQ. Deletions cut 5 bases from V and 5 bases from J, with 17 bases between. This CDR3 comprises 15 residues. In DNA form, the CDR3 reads TGTGCCAGCAGCCCTCACCCTGCTGGAGTAGATACGCAGTATTTT. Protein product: CASSPHPAGVDTQYF.

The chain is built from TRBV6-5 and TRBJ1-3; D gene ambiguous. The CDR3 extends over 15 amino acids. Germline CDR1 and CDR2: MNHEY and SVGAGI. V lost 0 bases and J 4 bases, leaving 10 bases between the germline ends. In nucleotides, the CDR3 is TGTGCCAGCAGTTACTCGGGGAGTCTCGGAAACACCATATATTTT. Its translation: CASSYSGSLGNTIYF.

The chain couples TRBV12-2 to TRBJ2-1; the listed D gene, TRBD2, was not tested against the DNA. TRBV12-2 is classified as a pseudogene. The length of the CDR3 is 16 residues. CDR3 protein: CASRTGGGRAYNEQFF. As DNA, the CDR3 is TGTGCAAGTCGCACGGGGGGGGGCCGTGCTTACAATGAGCAGTTCTTC.

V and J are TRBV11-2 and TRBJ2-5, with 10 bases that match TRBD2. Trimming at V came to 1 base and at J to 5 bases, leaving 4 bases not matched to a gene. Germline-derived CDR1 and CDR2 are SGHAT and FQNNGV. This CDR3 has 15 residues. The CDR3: CASSLGAGGRETQYF. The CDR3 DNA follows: TGTGCCAGCAGCTTAGGAGCGGGGGGGCGGGAGACCCAGTACTTC.